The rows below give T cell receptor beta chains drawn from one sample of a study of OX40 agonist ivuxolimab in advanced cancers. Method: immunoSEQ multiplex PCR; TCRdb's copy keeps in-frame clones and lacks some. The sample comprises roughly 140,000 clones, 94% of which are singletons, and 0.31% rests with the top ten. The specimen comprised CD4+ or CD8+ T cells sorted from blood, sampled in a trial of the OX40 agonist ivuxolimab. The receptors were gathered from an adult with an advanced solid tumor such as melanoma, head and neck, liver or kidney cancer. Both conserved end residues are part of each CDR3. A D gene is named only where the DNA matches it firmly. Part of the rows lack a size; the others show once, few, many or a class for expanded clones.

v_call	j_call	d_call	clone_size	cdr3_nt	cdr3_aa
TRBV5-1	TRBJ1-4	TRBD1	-	TGCGCCAGCAGCGTGGACAGGGGAAGAGAAAAACTGTTTTTT	CASSVDRGREKLFF
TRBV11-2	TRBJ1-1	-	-	TGTGCCAGCAGCTTAGCTCCAGCGCCCAACACTGAAGCTTTCTTT	CASSLAPAPNTEAFF
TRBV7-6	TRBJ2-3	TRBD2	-	TGTGCCAGCAGCCCGGGGGGGCGGGGGACCACAGATACGCAGTATTTT	CASSPGGRGTTDTQYF
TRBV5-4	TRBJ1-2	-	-	TGTGCCAGCAGCCCAATTGGACAGTTTAACTATGGCTACACCTTC	CASSPIGQFNYGYTF
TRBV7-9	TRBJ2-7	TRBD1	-	TGTGCCAGCAGCCCGGGCCCTGGACAGGCGAGCTCCTACGAGCAGTACTTC	CASSPGPGQASSYEQYF
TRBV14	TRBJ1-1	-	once	TGTGCCAGCAGCCAATTTACTGAAGCTTTCTTT	CASSQFTEAFF
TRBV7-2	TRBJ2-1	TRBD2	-	TGTGCCAGCAGATCAGGACTAGCGGGGTACAATGAGCAGTTCTTC	CASRSGLAGYNEQFF
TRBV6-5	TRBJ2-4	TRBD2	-	TGTGCCAGCAGTTACTCAGCGGGACGAAACATTCAGTACTTC	CASSYSAGRNIQYF
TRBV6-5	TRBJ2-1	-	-	TGTGCCAGCAGTCAACAGGGGAGGACCTACAATGAGCAGTTCTTC	CASSQQGRTYNEQFF
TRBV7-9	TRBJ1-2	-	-	TGTGCCAGCAGCTTAGTGTTGGATAATGGCTACACCTTC	CASSLVLDNGYTF
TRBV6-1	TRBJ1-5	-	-	TGTGCCAGCAGTGGCCAGGGTACCTATTATAGCAATCAGCCCCAGCATTTT	CASSGQGTYYSNQPQHF
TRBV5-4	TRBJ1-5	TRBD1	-	TGTGCCAGCAGCTTGGGGGGACAGAATCAGCCCCAGCATTTT	CASSLGGQNQPQHF
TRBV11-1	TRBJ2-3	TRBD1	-	TGTGCCAGCAGCTTAGCGGGACAGGGGTTATCAGATACGCAGTATTTT	CASSLAGQGLSDTQYF
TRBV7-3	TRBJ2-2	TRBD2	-	TGTGCCAGCAGCTGGACTAGCGGGAGTAATGGCGGGGAGCTGTTTTTT	CASSWTSGSNGGELFF
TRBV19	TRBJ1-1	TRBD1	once	TGTGCCAGTAGTATTGGACAGGGAGGAGTTTGGGCTTTCTTT	CASSIGQGGVWAFF
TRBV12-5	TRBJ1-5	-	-	TGTGCTAGTGGTTTGTCTCCCGGGGCAGCTAATTATAGCAATCAGCCCCAGCATTTT	CASGLSPGAANYSNQPQHF
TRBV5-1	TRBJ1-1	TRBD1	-	TGCGCCAGCAGCTTAGGGGACAGAAATAAAGCTTTCTTT	CASSLGDRNKAFF
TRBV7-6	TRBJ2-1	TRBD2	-	TGTGCCAGCAGCTTAGCCGGGACTAGCGGGAGTGCGGAGCAGTTCTTC	CASSLAGTSGSAEQFF
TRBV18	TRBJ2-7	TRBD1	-	TGTGCCAGCTCACCCCGGGACAGAGGGGAGCAGTACTTC	CASSPRDRGEQYF
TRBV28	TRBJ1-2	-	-	TGTGCCAGCAGTCTAGGGGGGGACGCGGCTAACTATGGCTACACCTTC	CASSLGGDAANYGYTF
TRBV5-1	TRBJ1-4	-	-	TGCGCCAGCAAGGAGACAGGCTATTCTAATGAAAAACTGTTTTTT	CASKETGYSNEKLFF
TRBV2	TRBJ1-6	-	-	TGTGCCAGCAGTGCATCGGGGCAGGGCCGAATCTATAATTCACCCCTCCACTTT	CASSASGQGRIYNSPLHF
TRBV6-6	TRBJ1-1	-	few	TGTGCCAGCAGTTACCCCCTGATGGGTGGTTCCACTGAAGCTTTCTTT	CASSYPLMGGSTEAFF
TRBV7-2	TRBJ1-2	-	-	TGTGCCAGCAGCTTACAATACCGGGTATCTGGCTACACCTTC	CASSLQYRVSGYTF
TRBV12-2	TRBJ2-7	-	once	TGTGCAAGTCGCTTAGCGGGACTTAGGGTGGTGGTACACGAGCAGTACTTC	CASRLAGLRVVVHEQYF
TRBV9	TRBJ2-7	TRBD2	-	TGTGCCAGCAGCCCCGTCCTAGCGGGGGCCTACGAGCAGTACTTC	CASSPVLAGAYEQYF
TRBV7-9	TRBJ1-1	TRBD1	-	TGTGCCAGCAGCTCCAGGGGGCCCCCAGGGAACACTGAAGCTTTCTTT	CASSSRGPPGNTEAFF
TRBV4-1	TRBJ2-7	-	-	TGCGCCAGCAGCCTAGCAGGGGTAAGCTCCTACGAGCAGTACTTC	CASSLAGVSSYEQYF
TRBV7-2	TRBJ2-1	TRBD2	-	TGTGCCAGCAGCTTAGAAGGGACTAGCGGGGTCTATGAGCAGTTCTTC	CASSLEGTSGVYEQFF
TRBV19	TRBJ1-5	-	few	TGTGCCAGTAGTAGCCAGGGAGATCAGCCCCAGCATTTT	CASSSQGDQPQHF
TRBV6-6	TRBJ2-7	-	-	TGTGCCAGCAGTTACCTGGGCCCCGGCTCCTACGAGCAGTACTTC	CASSYLGPGSYEQYF
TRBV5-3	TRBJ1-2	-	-	TGTGCCAGAAGCTTAATTGTTTGGGTCCGGGACTCTAGCAAGGAAGACTATGGCTACACCTTC	CARSLIVWVRDSSKEDYGYTF
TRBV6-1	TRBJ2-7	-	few	TGTGCCAGCACTGCAGAGAGGGGAACCTACGAGCAGTACTTC	CASTAERGTYEQYF
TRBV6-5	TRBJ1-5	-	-	TGTGCCAGCAGATTACCCCTGTGGGGTAAGCCCCAGCATTTT	CASRLPLWGKPQHF
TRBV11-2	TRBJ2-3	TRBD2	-	TGTGCCAGCAGTTCTACGGGAGGATTTGGCACAGATACGCAGTATTTT	CASSSTGGFGTDTQYF
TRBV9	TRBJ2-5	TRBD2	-	TGTGCCAGCAGCGTAGATCTAGCGGGGGGACCACCCAGAGAGACCCAGTACTTC	CASSVDLAGGPPRETQYF
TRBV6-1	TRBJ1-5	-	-	TGTGCCAGCACCTTACAGGGCGGCAATCAGCCCCAGCATTTT	CASTLQGGNQPQHF
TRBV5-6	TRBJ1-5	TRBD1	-	TGTGCCAGCAGCTGGGGAACAGGGGCCAGCAATCAGCCCCAGCATTTT	CASSWGTGASNQPQHF
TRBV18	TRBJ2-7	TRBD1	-	TGTGCCAGCTCACCGAGCCAGGGGGCAAACTACGAGCAGTACTTC	CASSPSQGANYEQYF
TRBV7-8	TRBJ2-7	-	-	TGTGCCAGCAGCTTAGCCCCAGGAATCCACGAGCAGTACTTC	CASSLAPGIHEQYF
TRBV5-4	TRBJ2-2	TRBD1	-	TGTGCCAGCAGCCTACCGGGACAGGGACCCGGGGAGCTGTTTTTT	CASSLPGQGPGELFF
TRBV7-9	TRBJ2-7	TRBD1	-	TGTGCCAGCAGCTCTGGGACAGGGTGGTCCTACGAGCAGTACTTC	CASSSGTGWSYEQYF
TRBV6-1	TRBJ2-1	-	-	TGTGCCAGCAGGCCTATCCTTAGCTCCTACAATGAGCAGTTCTTC	CASRPILSSYNEQFF
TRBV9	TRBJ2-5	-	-	TGTGCCAGCAGCGTAGGGGACGGCTTCGGGACGACCCAGTACTTC	CASSVGDGFGTTQYF
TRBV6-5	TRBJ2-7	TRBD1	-	TGTGCCAGCAGTTACCTGGGACAGGGACCCTACGAGCAGTACTTC	CASSYLGQGPYEQYF
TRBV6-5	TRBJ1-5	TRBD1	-	TGTGCCAGCAGTTCCCGGACAGGGGTACAGCCCCAGCATTTT	CASSSRTGVQPQHF
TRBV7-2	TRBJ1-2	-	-	TGTGCCAGCAGTCCAGGGCTTGGCTACACCTTC	CASSPGLGYTF
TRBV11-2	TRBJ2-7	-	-	TGTGCCAGCAGTCCCCGGGACTTCTGGCTCTACGAGCAGTACTTC	CASSPRDFWLYEQYF
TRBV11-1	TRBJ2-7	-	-	TGTGCCAGCAGCCGCTCAGCCGGGGTTCCCTACGAGCAGTACTTC	CASSRSAGVPYEQYF
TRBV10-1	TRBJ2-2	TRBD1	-	TGCGCCAGCAGTGGACAGGGGATAAATCCCGGGGAGCTGTTTTTT	CASSGQGINPGELFF
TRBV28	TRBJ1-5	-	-	TGTGCCAGCAGTTTTTCCCCCCGGGGGAACGGGAATCAGCCCCAGCATTTT	CASSFSPRGNGNQPQHF
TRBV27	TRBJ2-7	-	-	TGTGCCAGCAGTTTATCGGCCCGGGCCTCCGGGACGGGAACCTACGAGCAGTACTTC	CASSLSARASGTGTYEQYF
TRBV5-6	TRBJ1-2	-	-	TGTGCCAGCAGCTACGGGGAAAACTATGGCTACACCTTC	CASSYGENYGYTF
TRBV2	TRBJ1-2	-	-	TGTGCCAGCAGCCCCGGACTGAACTATGGCTACACCTTC	CASSPGLNYGYTF
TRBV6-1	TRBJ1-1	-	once	TGTGCCAGCAGCGTACCGGGACCGCCCAACACTGAAGCTTTCTTT	CASSVPGPPNTEAFF
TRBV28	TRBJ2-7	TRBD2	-	TGTGCCAGCAGTTCTGCTGGGACTAGCGTTAGCGAGCAGTACTTC	CASSSAGTSVSEQYF
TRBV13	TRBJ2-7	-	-	TGTGCCAGCAGCATTACCCCCAGGGGCGTAGGCTCCTACGAGCAGTACTTC	CASSITPRGVGSYEQYF
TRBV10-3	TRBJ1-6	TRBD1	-	TGTGCCATCAGTGAGGGAGACAGGGGGCCCGGGTCACCCCTCCACTTT	CAISEGDRGPGSPLHF